A single TCR beta chain is shown here with its context. Its antigen is not known. The data were taken from a study of shared clonotypes between healthy human individuals. Across the study: Each donor's CD4 naive and CD4 memory cells filled three plates apiece, CD8 naive two, and CD8 memory one.

CD4+ cells were split into CD45RA+ naive and CD45RA-negative memory subsets. Points from the study as a whole: Generally, naive subsets came out with larger estimated richness than memory subsets.

This CDR3 has 19 residues. Germline trimming cut 1 base from V and 1 base from J; bases unmatched to any gene: 6. CDR1 is SEHNR and CDR2 is FQNEAQ in the germline V gene (reference sequence). Sequencing used immunoSEQ multiplex PCR; TCRdb keeps in-frame clones, though not all of them. The sample shows more than 2,000,000 clones, approximately 94% of them seen only once. The chain combines TRBV7-9 with TRBJ2-3; 15 nucleotides match TRBD2. The specimen was naive CD4+ T cells sorted from blood. Subset specified: CD45RA+ positively selected. The sequence derives from a man between 18 and 35 years old in good health. The CDR3 reads CASSLGTSGGAFRTDTQYF. The CDR3 DNA sequence: TGTGCCAGCAGCTTAGGGACTAGCGGGGGGGCCTTTCGCACAGATACGCAGTATTTT.